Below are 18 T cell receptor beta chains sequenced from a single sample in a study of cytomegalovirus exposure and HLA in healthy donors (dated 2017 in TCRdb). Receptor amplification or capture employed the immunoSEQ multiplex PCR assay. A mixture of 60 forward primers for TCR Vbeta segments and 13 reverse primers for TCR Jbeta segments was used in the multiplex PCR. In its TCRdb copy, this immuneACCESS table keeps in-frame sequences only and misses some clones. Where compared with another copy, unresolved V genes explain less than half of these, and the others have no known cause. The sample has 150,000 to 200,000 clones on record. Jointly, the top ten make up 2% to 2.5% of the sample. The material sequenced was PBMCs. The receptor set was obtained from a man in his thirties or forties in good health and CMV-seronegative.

This chain's CDR3 is CASSLPLAGSIQFF. CDR3 nucleotides: TGTGCCAGCAGCTTACCCCTGGCGGGAAGTATCCAGTTCTTC. V usage is TRBV7-2 and J usage is TRBJ2-1; a possible D gene is TRBD2 (6 bases). Germline V gene sequence: CDR1 SGHTA, CDR2 FQGNSA. V lost 2 bases and J lost 13, with 18 bases in between. This CDR3 region has 14 residues.

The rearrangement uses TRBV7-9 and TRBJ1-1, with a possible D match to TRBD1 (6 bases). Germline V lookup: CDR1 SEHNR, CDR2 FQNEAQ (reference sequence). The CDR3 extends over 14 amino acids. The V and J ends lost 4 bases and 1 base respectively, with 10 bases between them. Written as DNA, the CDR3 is TGTGCCAGCAGCTGGGTGGGACAGAACACTGAAGCTTTCTTT. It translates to CASSWVGQNTEAFF. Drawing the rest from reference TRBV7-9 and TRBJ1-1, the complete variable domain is DTGVSQNPRHKITKRGQNVTFRCDPISEHNRLYWYRQTLGQGPEFLTYFQNEAQLEKSRLLSDRFSAERPKGSFSTLEIQRTEQGDSAMYLCASSWVGQNTEAFFGQGTRLTVV.

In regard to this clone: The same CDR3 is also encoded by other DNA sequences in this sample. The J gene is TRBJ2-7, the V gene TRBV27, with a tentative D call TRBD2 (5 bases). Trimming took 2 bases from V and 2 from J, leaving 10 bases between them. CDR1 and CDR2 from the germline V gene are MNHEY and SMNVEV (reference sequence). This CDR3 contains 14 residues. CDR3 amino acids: CASSLIGVPYEQYF. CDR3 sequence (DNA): TGTGCCAGCAGTTTAATCGGGGTACCCTACGAGCAGTACTTC.

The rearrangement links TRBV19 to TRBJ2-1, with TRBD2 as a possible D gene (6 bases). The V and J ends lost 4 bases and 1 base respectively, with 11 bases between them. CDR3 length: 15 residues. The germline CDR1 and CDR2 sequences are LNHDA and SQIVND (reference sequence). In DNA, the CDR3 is TGTGCCAGTAGTAGGGAGGCGGATTCCTACAATGAGCAGTTCTTC. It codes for CASSREADSYNEQFF.

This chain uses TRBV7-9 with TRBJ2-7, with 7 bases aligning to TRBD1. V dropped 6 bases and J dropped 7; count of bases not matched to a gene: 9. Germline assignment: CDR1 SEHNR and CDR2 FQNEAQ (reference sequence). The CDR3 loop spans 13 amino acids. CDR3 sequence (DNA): TGTGCCAGCAGGGGGGACAGCGGTCGGGAGCAGTACTTC. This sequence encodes CASRGDSGREQYF. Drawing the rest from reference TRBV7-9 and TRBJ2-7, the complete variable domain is DTGVSQNPRHKITKRGQNVTFRCDPISEHNRLYWYRQTLGQGPEFLTYFQNEAQLEKSRLLSDRFSAERPKGSFSTLEIQRTEQGDSAMYLCASRGDSGREQYFGPGTRLTVT.

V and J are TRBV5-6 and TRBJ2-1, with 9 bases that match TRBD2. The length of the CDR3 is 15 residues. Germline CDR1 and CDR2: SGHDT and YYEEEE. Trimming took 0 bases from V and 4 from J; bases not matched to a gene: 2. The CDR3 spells CASSLDLAGYNEQFF. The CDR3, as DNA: TGTGCCAGCAGCTTGGACCTAGCGGGATACAATGAGCAGTTCTTC.

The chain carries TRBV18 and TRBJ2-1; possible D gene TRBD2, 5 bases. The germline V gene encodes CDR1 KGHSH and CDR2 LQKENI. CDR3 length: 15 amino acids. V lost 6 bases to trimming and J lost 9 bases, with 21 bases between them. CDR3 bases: TGTGCCAGCTCCCCGTTAACAGCGGATTTGGGTGAGCAGTTCTTC. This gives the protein CASSPLTADLGEQFF.

CDR3 sequence: CASSQMTGGVTSYEQYF. The DNA for the CDR3 is TGTGCCAGCAGCCAGATGACAGGGGGCGTGACCTCCTACGAGCAGTACTTC. This rearrangement joins TRBV4-2 to TRBJ2-7, with 10 bases that match TRBD1. The CDR3 has 17 amino acids. Per the germline V gene, CDR1 is LGHNA and CDR2 is YNFKEQ. V gave up 3 bases and J gave up 0 bases; unmatched junction bases: 8.

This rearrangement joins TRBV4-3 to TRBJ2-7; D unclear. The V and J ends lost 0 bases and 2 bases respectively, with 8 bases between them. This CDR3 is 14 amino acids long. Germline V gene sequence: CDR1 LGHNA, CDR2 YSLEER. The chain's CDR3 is CASSQDSTAYEQYF. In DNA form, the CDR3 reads TGCGCCAGCAGCCAAGATAGTACGGCCTACGAGCAGTACTTC.

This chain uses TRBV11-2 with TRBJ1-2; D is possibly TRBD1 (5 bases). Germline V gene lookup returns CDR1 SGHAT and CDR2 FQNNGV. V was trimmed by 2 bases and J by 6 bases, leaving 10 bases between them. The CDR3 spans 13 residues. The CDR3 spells CASSLSGRDGYTF. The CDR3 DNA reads TGTGCCAGCAGCTTATCGGGCAGGGATGGCTACACCTTC. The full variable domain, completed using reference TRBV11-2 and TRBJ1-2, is EAGVAQSPRYKIIEKRQSVAFWCNPISGHATLYWYQQILGQGPKLLIQFQNNGVVDDSQLPKDRFSAERLKGVDSTLKIQPAKLEDSAVYLCASSLSGRDGYTFGSGTRLTVV.

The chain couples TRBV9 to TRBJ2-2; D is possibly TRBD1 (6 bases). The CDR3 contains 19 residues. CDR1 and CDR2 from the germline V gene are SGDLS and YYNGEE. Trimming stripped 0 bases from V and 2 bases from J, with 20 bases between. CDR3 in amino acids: CASSVGGWGHLQNTGELFF. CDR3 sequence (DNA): TGTGCCAGCAGCGTAGGGGGGTGGGGACACCTCCAAAACACCGGGGAGCTGTTTTTT.

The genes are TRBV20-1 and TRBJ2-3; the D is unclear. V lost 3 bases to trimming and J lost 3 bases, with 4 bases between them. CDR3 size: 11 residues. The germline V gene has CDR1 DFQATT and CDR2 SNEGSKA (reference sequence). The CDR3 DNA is TGCAGTGCTAGGCGGACAGATACGCAGTATTTT. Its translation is CSARRTDTQYF.

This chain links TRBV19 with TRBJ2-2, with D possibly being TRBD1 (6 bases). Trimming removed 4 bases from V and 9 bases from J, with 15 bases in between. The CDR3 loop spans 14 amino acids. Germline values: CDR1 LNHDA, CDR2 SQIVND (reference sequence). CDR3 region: CASSNNFRGWELFF. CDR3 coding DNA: TGTGCCAGTAGTAACAACTTCAGGGGTTGGGAGCTGTTTTTT. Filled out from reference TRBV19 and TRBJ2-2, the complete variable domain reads DGGITQSPKYLFRKEGQNVTLSCEQNLNHDAMYWYRQDPGQGLRLIYYSQIVNDFQKGDIAEGYSVSREKKESFPLTVTSAQKNPTAFYLCASSNNFRGWELFFGEGSRLTVL.

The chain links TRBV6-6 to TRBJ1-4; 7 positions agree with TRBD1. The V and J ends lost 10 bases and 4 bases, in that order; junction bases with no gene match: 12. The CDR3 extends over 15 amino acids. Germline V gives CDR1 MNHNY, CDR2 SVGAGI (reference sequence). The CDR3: CATRQGNQINEKLFF. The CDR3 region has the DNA TGTGCCACCAGACAGGGAAACCAAATTAATGAAAAACTGTTTTTT.

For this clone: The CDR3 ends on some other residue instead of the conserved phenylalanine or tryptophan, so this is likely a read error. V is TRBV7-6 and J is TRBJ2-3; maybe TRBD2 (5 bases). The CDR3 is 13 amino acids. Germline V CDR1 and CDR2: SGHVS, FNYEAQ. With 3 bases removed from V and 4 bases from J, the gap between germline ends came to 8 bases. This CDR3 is CASSLKAADTQYS. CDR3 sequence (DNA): TGTGCCAGCAGCTTGAAAGCGGCAGATACGCAGTATTCT.

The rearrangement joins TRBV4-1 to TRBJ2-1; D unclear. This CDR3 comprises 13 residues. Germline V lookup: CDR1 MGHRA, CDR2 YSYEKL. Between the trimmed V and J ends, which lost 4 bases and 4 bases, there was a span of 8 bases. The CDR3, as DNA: TGCGCCAGCAGCCCTCTTTATTACAATGAGCAGTTCTTC. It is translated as CASSPLYYNEQFF.

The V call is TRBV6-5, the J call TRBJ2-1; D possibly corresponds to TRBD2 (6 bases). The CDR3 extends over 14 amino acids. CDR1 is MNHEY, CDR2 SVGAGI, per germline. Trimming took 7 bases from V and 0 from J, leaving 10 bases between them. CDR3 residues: CASNPGASYNEQFF. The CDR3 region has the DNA TGTGCCAGCAACCCGGGAGCCTCCTACAATGAGCAGTTCTTC.

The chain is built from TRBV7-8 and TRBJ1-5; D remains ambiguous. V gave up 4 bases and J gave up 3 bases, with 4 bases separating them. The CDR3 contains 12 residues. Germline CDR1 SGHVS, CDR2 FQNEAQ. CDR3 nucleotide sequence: TGTGCCAGCAGCTCCCTCAATCAGCCCCAGCATTTT. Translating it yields CASSSLNQPQHF.